This entry lists 3 T cell receptor beta chains sequenced from one sample in a study of OX40 agonist ivuxolimab in advanced cancers. Clones were sequenced by immunoSEQ multiplex PCR, and TCRdb holds only the in-frame ones, with some missing. The table includes over 60,000 clones, roughly four fifths detected once. The material was CD4+ or CD8+ T cells sorted from blood, obtained in a trial of the OX40 agonist ivuxolimab. The source of these receptors is an adult with an advanced solid tumor such as melanoma, head and neck, liver or kidney cancer.

This clone was recorded a few times. V and J are TRBV6-4 and TRBJ2-3; TRBD2 aligns across 8 bases. Trimming took 0 bases from V and 4 from J; bases not matched to a gene: 0. Germline V CDR1 and CDR2: MRHNA, SNTAGT. The CDR3 contains 14 residues. The CDR3 DNA is TGTGCCAGCAGTGACTCAGCGGGAGCAGATACGCAGTATTTT. Translation: CASSDSAGADTQYF.

The V gene is TRBV5-1, the J gene TRBJ2-3, with D hard to call. CDR1 and CDR2 (germline): SGHRS, YFSETQ. V lost 0 bases to trimming and J lost 3 bases, with 11 bases between them. The CDR3 runs 15 residues. The CDR3 coding sequence is TGCGCCAGCAGCTTGGCCTCCGGGTTAACAGATACGCAGTATTTT. Translating it yields CASSLASGLTDTQYF.

This clone was detected only a few times. The junction differs from germline at one of its ends, possibly a read error. The chain joins TRBV6-6 to TRBJ2-1; D not certain. The germline V gene has CDR1 MNHNY and CDR2 SVGAGI (reference sequence). The CDR3 sequence is 15 residues long. Here the CDR3 reads CASSEDLGSNNEQFF. CDR3 in DNA: TGCGCCAGCAGTGAGGATTTGGGGTCGAACAATGAGCAGTTCTTC.